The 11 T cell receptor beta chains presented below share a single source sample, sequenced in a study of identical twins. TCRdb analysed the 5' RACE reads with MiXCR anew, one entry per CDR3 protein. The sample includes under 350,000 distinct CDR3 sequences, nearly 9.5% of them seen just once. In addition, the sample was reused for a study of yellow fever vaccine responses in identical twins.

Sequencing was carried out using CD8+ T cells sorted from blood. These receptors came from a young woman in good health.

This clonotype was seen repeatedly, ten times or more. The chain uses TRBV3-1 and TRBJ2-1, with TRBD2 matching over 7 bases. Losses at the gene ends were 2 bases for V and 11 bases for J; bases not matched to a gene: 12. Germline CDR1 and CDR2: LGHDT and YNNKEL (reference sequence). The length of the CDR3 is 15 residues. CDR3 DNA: TGTGCCAGCAGCCAACGGAGCGGGGCGAACCATAAGCAGTTCTTC. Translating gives CASSQRSGANHKQFF.

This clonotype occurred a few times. CDR3 region: CASSPLQGEETQYF. CDR3 in DNA: TGTGCCAGCAGTCCACTTCAGGGAGAAGAGACCCAGTACTTC. This chain uses TRBV28 with TRBJ2-5; tentatively, D is TRBD1 or TRBD2 (5 bases each). The CDR3 runs to 14 residues. Germline V gene sequence: CDR1 MDHEN, CDR2 SYDVKM. V shed 5 bases and J shed 3 bases, with 13 bases lying between them.

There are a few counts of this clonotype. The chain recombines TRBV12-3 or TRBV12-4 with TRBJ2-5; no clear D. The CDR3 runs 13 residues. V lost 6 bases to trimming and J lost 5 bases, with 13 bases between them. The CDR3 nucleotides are TGTGCCAGCAGCCTCCGGGTTGTCGAGACCCAGTACTTC. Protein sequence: CASSLRVVETQYF.

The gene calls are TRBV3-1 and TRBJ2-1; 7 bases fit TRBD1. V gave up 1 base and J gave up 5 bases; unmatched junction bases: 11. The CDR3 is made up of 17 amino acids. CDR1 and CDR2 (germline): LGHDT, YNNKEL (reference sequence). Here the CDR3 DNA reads TGTGCCAGCAGCCAAGTTTTAGGGCAGGGGGTAAACAATGAGCAGTTCTTC. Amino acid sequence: CASSQVLGQGVNNEQFF.

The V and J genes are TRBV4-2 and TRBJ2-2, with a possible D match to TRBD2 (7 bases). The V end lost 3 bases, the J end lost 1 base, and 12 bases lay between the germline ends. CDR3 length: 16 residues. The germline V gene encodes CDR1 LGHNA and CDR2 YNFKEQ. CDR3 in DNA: TGTGCCAGCAGCCATATAGGGGGGGGGAACACCGGGGAGCTGTTTTTT. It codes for CASSHIGGGNTGELFF.

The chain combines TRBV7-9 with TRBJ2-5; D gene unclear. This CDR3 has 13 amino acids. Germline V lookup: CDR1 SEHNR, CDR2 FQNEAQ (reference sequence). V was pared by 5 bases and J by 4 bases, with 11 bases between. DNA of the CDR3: TGTGCCAGCAGCGTACGCCAGACAGAGACCCAGTACTTC. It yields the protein CASSVRQTETQYF.

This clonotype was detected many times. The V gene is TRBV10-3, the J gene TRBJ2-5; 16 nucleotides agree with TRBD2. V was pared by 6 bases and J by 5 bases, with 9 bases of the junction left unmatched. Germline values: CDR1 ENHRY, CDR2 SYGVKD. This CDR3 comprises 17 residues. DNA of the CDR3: TGTGCCATCAGAACCGGGACTAGCGGGGGGGCCAGGGAGACCCAGTACTTC. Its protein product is CAIRTGTSGGARETQYF.

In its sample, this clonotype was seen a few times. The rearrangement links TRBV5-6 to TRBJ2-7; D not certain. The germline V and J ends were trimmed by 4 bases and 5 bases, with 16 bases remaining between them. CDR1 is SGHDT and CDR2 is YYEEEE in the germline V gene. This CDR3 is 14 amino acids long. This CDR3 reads CASSATLTVHEQYF. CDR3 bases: TGTGCCAGCAGCGCCACCCTTACAGTCCACGAGCAGTACTTC.

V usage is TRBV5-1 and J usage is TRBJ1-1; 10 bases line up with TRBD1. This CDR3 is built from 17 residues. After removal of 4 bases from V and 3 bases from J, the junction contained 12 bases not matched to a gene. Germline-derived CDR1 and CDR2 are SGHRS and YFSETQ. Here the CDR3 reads CASSITGTGAPYTEAFF. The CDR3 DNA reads TGCGCCAGCAGCATAACCGGGACAGGGGCGCCCTACACTGAAGCTTTCTTT.

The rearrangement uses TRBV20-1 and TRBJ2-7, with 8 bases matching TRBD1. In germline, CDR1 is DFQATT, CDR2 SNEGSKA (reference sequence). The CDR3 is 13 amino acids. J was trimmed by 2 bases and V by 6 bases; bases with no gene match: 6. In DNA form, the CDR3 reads TGCAGTGCCGAGGACAGGGTACCCTACGAGCAGTACTTC. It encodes CSAEDRVPYEQYF.

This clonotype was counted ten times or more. In nucleotides, the CDR3 is TGTGCCAGCAGTTACTCGGGGACAGGGTCCTACAATGAGCAGTTCTTC. As protein: CASSYSGTGSYNEQFF. The chain couples TRBV6-2 or TRBV6-3 to TRBJ2-1; 9 nucleotides match TRBD1. Germline CDR1 reads MNHEY; CDR2 reads SVGEGT. The ends lost 0 bases at V and 1 base at J; junction bases unmatched: 1. The CDR3 has 16 amino acids.